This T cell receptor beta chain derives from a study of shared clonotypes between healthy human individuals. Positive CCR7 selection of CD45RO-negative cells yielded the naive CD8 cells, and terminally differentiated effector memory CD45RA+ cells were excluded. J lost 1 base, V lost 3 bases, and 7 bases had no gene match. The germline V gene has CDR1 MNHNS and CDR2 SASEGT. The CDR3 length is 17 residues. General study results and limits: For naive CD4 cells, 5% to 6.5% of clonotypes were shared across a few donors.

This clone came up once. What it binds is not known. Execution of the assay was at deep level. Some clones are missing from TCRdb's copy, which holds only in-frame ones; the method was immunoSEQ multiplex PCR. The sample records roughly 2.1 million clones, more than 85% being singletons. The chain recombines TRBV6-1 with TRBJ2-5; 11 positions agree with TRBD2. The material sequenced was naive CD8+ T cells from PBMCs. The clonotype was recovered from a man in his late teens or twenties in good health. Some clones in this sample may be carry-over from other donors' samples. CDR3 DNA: TGTGCCAGCAGTGAGGTAGCGGGAGGGGCTGGCCAAGAGACCCAGTACTTC. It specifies CASSEVAGGAGQETQYF.